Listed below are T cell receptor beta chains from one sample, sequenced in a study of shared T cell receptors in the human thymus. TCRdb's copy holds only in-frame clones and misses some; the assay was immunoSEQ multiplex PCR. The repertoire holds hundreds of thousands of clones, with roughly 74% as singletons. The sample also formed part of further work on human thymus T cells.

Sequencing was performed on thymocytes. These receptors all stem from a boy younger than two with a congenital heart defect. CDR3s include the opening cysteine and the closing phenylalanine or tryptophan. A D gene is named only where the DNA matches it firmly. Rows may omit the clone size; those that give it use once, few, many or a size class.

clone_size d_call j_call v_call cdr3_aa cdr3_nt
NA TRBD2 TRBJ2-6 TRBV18 CASSPRGGQSSGANVLTF TGTGCCAGCTCACCCCGGGGGGGTCAAAGCTCTGGGGCCAACGTCCTGACTTTC
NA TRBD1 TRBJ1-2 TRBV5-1 CASSLPQGAGGYTF TGCGCCAGCAGCTTGCCCCAGGGGGCAGGGGGCTACACCTTC
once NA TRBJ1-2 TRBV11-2 CASSATPGQELAGGYTF TGTGCCAGCAGCGCCACACCGGGACAAGAATTGGCCGGGGGCTACACCTTC
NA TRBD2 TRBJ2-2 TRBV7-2 CASSPSGRAGGELFF TGTGCCAGCAGCCCCAGCGGGAGGGCCGGGGGGGAGCTGTTTTTT
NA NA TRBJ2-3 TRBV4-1 CASSQEAGTDTQYF TGCGCCAGCAGCCAAGAGGCCGGCACAGATACGCAGTATTTT
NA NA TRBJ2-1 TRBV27 CASSSSPGISYNEQFF TGTGCCAGCAGTTCCTCGCCGGGAATCTCCTACAATGAGCAGTTCTTC
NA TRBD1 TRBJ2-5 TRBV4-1 CASSLTVWDREETQYF TGCGCCAGCAGCCTAACTGTCTGGGACAGGGAAGAGACCCAGTACTTC
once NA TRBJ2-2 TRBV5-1 CASSLPGHGTGELFF TGCGCCAGCAGCCTGCCGGGACATGGTACCGGGGAGCTGTTTTTT
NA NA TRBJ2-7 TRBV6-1 CASTSRDTSYEQYF TGTGCCAGCACTTCCAGGGACACCAGCTACGAGCAGTACTTC
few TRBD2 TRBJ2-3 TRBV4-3 CASSLLSGSGTDTQYF TGCGCCAGCAGCCTCCTTAGCGGGAGTGGCACAGATACGCAGTATTTT
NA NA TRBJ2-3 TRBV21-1 CASSSPGLGGREVTDTQYF TGTGCCAGCAGCAGCCCAGGTCTGGGCGGGAGGGAGGTCACGGATACGCAGTATTTT
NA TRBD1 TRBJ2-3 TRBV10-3 CAISGDRVRSRGTDTQYF TGTGCCATCAGTGGGGACAGGGTCCGATCAAGGGGCACAGATACGCAGTATTTT
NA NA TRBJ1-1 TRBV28 CASSPTTAPGTEAFF TGTGCCAGCAGTCCGACGACAGCCCCGGGCACTGAAGCTTTCTTT
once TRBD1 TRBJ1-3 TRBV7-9 CASSNRGGTDTIYF TGTGCCAGCAGCAACAGGGGGGGAACGGACACCATATATTTT
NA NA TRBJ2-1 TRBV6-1 CASNRANEQFF TGTGCCAGCAACAGGGCAAATGAGCAGTTCTTC
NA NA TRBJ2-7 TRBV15 CATSREGYEQYF TGTGCCACCAGCAGGGAGGGGTACGAGCAGTACTTC
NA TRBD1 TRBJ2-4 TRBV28 CASSGWTGGNIQYF TGTGCCAGCAGTGGCTGGACAGGAGGAAACATTCAGTACTTC
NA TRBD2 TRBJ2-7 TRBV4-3 CASSQEEERGFLYEQYF TGCGCCAGCAGCCAAGAGGAGGAGCGGGGGTTCCTCTACGAGCAGTACTTC
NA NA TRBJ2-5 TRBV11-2 CASSPRGGQETQYF TGTGCCAGCAGCCCAAGGGGGGGCCAAGAGACCCAGTACTTC
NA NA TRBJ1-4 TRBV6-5 CASSYSRGTNEKLFF TGTGCCAGCAGTTACTCGCGGGGGACTAATGAAAAACTGTTTTTT
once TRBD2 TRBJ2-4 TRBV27 CASSTLAGGTHYIQYF TGTGCCAGCAGTACCCTAGCGGGAGGCACGCATTACATTCAGTACTTC
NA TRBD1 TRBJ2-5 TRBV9 CASSVATGDRGAETQYF TGTGCCAGCAGCGTAGCTACGGGGGACAGGGGTGCAGAGACCCAGTACTTC
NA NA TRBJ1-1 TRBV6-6 CASSYPRRGTEAFF TGTGCCAGCAGTTATCCGCGTCGAGGGACTGAAGCTTTCTTT
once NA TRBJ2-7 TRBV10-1 CASSEWRARGLLEGAREQYF TGCGCCAGCAGTGAGTGGCGGGCGCGGGGTCTCCTCGAAGGGGCGAGGGAGCAGTACTTC
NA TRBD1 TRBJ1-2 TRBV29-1 CSVVRTGLKSYGYTF TGCAGCGTTGTCCGGACAGGGCTCAAGAGCTATGGCTACACCTTC
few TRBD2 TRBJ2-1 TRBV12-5 CASGLVRGRGYEQFF TGTGCTAGTGGTTTGGTACGCGGGAGGGGATATGAGCAGTTCTTC
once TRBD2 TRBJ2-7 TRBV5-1 CASSVAGGCEQYF TGCGCCAGCAGTGTAGCGGGAGGGTGCGAGCAGTACTTC
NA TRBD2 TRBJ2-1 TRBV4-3 CASSQDLAGGNEQFF TGCGCCAGCAGCCAAGATCTAGCGGGAGGAAATGAGCAGTTCTTC
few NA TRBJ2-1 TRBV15 CATSRGGDLEGSSYNEQFF TGTGCCACCAGCAGAGGGGGGGATTTAGAGGGTAGCTCCTACAATGAGCAGTTCTTC
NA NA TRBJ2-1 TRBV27 CASSSRSYNEQFF TGTGCCAGCAGTTCCCGCTCCTACAATGAGCAGTTCTTC
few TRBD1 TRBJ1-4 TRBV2 CASSEWDRGRELFF TGTGCCAGCAGCGAATGGGACAGGGGGCGAGAACTGTTTTTT
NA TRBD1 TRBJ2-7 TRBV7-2 CASSLVSPGQSIYEQYF TGTGCCAGCAGCTTAGTGTCACCGGGACAGTCAATCTACGAGCAGTACTTC
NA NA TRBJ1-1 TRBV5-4 CASSPSAEGLLVNTEAFF TGTGCCAGCAGCCCCTCGGCAGAGGGCCTCCTTGTGAACACTGAAGCTTTCTTT
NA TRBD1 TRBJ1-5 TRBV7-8 CASSHGTGRSPSNQPQHF TGTGCCAGCAGCCACGGGACAGGGAGATCCCCTAGTAATCAGCCCCAGCATTTT
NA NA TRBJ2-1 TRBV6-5 CASRRTGSSYNEQFF TGTGCCAGCAGAAGAACAGGGAGCTCCTACAATGAGCAGTTCTTC
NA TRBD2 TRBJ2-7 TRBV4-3 CASSQLLPGGRYEQYF TGCGCCAGCAGCCAACTGCTTCCGGGAGGGAGGTACGAGCAGTACTTC
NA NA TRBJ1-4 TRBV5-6 CASSVKEAPTNEKLFF TGTGCCAGCAGCGTAAAAGAGGCCCCAACTAATGAAAAACTGTTTTTT
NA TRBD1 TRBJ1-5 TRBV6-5 CASSPGQGNQPQHF TGTGCCAGCAGCCCGGGACAGGGCAATCAGCCCCAGCATTTT
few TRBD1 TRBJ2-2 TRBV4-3 CASSQETGGPGELFF TGCGCCAGCAGCCAAGAAACAGGGGGGCCCGGGGAGCTGTTTTTT
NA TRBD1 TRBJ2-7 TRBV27 CARGDGQGADEQYF TGTGCCAGGGGGGATGGACAGGGGGCTGACGAGCAGTACTTC
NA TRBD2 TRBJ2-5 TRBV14 CASSQDNLAGQETQYF TGTGCCAGCAGCCAAGATAATCTAGCGGGACAAGAGACCCAGTACTTC
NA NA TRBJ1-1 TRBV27 CASSFKGGVNTEAFF TGTGCCAGCAGTTTTAAGGGGGGGGTGAACACTGAAGCTTTCTTT
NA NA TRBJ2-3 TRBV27 CASTREDTQYF TGTGCCAGCACACGAGAGGATACGCAGTATTTT
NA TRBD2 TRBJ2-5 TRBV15 CATSRAKRASGSIETQYF TGTGCCACCAGCAGAGCTAAGCGGGCTAGCGGGAGTATAGAGACCCAGTACTTC
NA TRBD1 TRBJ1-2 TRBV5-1 CASSLVDRAPTYGYTF TGCGCCAGCAGCTTGGTCGACAGGGCTCCAACCTATGGCTACACCTTC
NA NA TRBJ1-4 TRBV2 CASEPSVADEKLFF TGTGCCAGCGAACCCTCAGTGGCTGATGAAAAACTGTTTTTT
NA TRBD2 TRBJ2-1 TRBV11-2 CASRLAAGGPNEQFF TGTGCCAGCAGACTAGCGGCGGGAGGGCCCAATGAGCAGTTCTTC
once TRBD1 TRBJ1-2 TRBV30 CAWSMGPSRTGENGYTF TGTGCCTGGAGTATGGGCCCCTCTCGGACAGGGGAGAATGGCTACACCTTC
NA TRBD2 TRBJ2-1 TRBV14 CASSQGLAGVYEQFF TGTGCCAGCAGCCAAGGACTAGCGGGAGTTTATGAGCAGTTCTTC
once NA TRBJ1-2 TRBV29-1 CSVEGRTANYGYTF TGCAGCGTTGAAGGGCGGACTGCTAACTATGGCTACACCTTC
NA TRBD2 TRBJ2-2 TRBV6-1 CASSGIGLAGVWTGELFF TGTGCCAGCAGTGGAATAGGACTAGCGGGAGTATGGACCGGGGAGCTGTTTTTT
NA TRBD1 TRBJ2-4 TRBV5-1 CASSSPDRENIQYF TGCGCCAGCAGCTCCCCGGACAGGGAAAACATTCAGTACTTC
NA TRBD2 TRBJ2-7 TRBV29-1 CSMKGLAGEQYF TGCAGCATGAAGGGACTAGCGGGCGAGCAGTACTTC
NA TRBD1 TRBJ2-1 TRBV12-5 CASGSRDRGYNEQFF TGTGCTAGTGGTTCCCGGGACAGGGGTTACAATGAGCAGTTCTTC
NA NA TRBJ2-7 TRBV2 CATSGGPSYEQYF TGTGCCACCTCCGGGGGTCCTTCCTACGAGCAGTACTTC
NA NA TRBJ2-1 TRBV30 CAWRASEYNEQFF TGTGCCTGGAGAGCTAGCGAATACAATGAGCAGTTCTTC
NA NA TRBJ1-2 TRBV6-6 CASSYEAGLGGYGYTF TGTGCCAGCAGTTACGAGGCAGGCCTAGGGGGCTATGGCTACACCTTC
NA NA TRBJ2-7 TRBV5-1 CASSLAHSGSTYEQYF TGCGCCAGCAGCTTGGCCCATTCGGGGTCCACCTACGAGCAGTACTTC